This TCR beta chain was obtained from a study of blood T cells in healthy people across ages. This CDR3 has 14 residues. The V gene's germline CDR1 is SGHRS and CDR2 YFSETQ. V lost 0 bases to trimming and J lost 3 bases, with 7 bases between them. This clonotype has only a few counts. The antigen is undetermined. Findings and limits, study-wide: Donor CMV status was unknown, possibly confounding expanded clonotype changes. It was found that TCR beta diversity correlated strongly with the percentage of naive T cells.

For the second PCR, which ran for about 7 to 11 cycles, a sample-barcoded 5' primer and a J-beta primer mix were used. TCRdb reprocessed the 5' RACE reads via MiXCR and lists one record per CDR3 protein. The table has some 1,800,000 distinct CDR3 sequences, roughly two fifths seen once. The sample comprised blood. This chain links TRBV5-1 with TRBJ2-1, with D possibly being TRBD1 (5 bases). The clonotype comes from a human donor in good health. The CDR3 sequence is CASSLEGNYNEQFF. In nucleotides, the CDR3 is TGCGCCAGCAGCTTGGAGGGGAACTACAATGAGCAGTTCTTC.